Below are 17 T cell receptor beta chains sequenced from a single sample in a study of blood T cell repertoires in COVID-19. Assay: immunoSEQ multiplex PCR; the TCRdb copy retains only in-frame clones and omits some. This sample has fewer than 300,000 clones, with 90% found just once. Sequencing was performed on PBMCs or T cells enriched from blood (not recorded which). The source of these receptors is a woman aged 25 to 45 who had recovered from COVID-19.

The chain carries TRBV27 and TRBJ2-1; D is unclear. V gave up 2 bases and J gave up 8 bases, with 10 bases separating them. Germline V gene data show CDR1 as MNHEY and CDR2 as SMNVEV (reference sequence). The CDR3 loop spans 13 amino acids. The CDR3 region has the DNA TGTGCCAGCAGTTTAATGTTATTTGATGAGCAGTTCTTC. It specifies CASSLMLFDEQFF.

V is TRBV19 and J is TRBJ1-5, with D possibly being TRBD1 (5 bases). V was cut by 4 bases and J by 1 base, with 11 bases left in between. The CDR3 totals 15 residues. Germline V gene sequence: CDR1 LNHDA, CDR2 SQIVND (reference sequence). DNA for the CDR3: TGTGCCAGTAGTAAGGGGATTTTAAGCAATCAGCCCCAGCATTTT. It yields the protein CASSKGILSNQPQHF.

This clone was detected only once. The chain combines TRBV5-6 with TRBJ1-1, with TRBD1 as a possible D gene (5 bases). V was shortened by 6 bases and J by 5 bases, with 8 bases between the two germline ends. In germline, CDR1 is SGHDT, CDR2 YYEEEE. The CDR3 length is 11 residues. CDR3 sequence: CASTRGTEAFF. The CDR3 DNA reads as TGTGCCAGCACTAGGGGAACTGAAGCTTTCTTT.

The chain links TRBV6-2 or TRBV6-3 to TRBJ2-7; 8 nucleotides line up with TRBD2. V was pared by 5 bases and J by 2 bases, with 2 bases of the junction left unmatched. The CDR3 has 13 amino acids. Looked up from germline, CDR1 is MNHEY and CDR2 is SVGEGT. The CDR3 coding sequence is TGTGCCAGCAGTCTAGCGGGCACCTACGAGCAGTACTTC. This encodes CASSLAGTYEQYF.

V gene TRBV30 combines with J gene TRBJ1-5, with 7 bases matching TRBD1. Germline values: CDR1 GTSNPN, CDR2 SVGIG (reference sequence). Trimming cost V 1 base and J 1 base; bases outside gene matches: 10. There are 17 residues in the CDR3. The CDR3 spells CAWSGPGTDPSNQPQHF. The DNA of the CDR3 is TGTGCCTGGAGTGGTCCCGGGACAGATCCGAGCAATCAGCCCCAGCATTTT.

The chain employs TRBV27 and TRBJ2-7, with D perhaps matching TRBD2 (5 bases). This CDR3 region has 13 residues. The germline V and J ends were trimmed by 2 bases and 3 bases, with 8 bases remaining between them. CDR1 and CDR2 (germline): MNHEY, SMNVEV (reference sequence). The CDR3 coding sequence is TGTGCCAGCAGTTTAAAGCGGAGCTACGAGCAGTACTTC. Its protein product is CASSLKRSYEQYF.

The V call is TRBV7-2, the J call TRBJ1-2; D gene unclear. CDR3 length equals 14 residues. Germline loops: CDR1 SGHTA, CDR2 FQGNSA. V was pared by 1 base and J by 5 bases, with 11 bases between. In DNA form, the CDR3 reads TGTGCCAGCAGCTTAGTGACATCTGGGTATGGCTACACCTTC. It translates to CASSLVTSGYGYTF.

This sequence joins TRBV27 and TRBJ2-1; 8 bases are a match to TRBD2. The germline V gene encodes CDR1 MNHEY and CDR2 SMNVEV (reference sequence). V lost 2 bases, J lost 5 bases, and 8 bases stayed unmatched. There are 16 residues in the CDR3. Here the CDR3 reads CASSLVAGSSDNEQFF. CDR3 bases: TGTGCCAGCAGTTTAGTAGCGGGAAGTAGTGACAATGAGCAGTTCTTC.

The chain carries TRBV7-9 and TRBJ1-5; no firm D call. V lost 0 bases and J lost 9, with 6 bases in between. Germline V lookup: CDR1 SEHNR, CDR2 FQNEAQ (reference sequence). CDR3 length: 12 residues. Written as DNA, the CDR3 is TGTGCCAGCAGCTTAGCGCGGGGGCCCCAGCATTTT. Its protein is CASSLARGPQHF.

The genes are TRBV14 and TRBJ2-3; tentative D call: TRBD2 (5 bases). There are 13 residues in the CDR3. The germline CDR1 and CDR2 sequences are SGHDN and FVKESK. Trimming removed 10 bases from V and 3 bases from J, with 14 bases in between. The CDR3: CATKSERTDTQYF. The CDR3 bases are TGTGCCACCAAATCAGAGCGGACAGATACGCAGTATTTT.

The chain is built from TRBV11-3 and TRBJ2-7, with 7 bases matching TRBD1. V trimming: 5 bases; J trimming: 5 bases; junction bases outside the gene matches: 9. The V gene's germline CDR1 is SGHNT and CDR2 YENEEA. This CDR3 contains 14 residues. CDR3 sequence: CASSPTGDSDEQYF. CDR3 DNA sequence: TGTGCCAGCAGCCCCACAGGGGATAGCGACGAGCAGTACTTC.

This clone was counted a single time. This sequence joins TRBV7-2 and TRBJ1-5; D uncertain. Germline CDR1 is SGHTA and CDR2 is FQGNSA. The CDR3 is 14 amino acids. The V gene lost 0 bases and the J gene lost 7 bases, with 10 bases spanning the gap. DNA of the CDR3: TGTGCCAGCAGCTTAGCTTGGGGAGGGCAGCCCCAGCATTTT. Translating gives CASSLAWGGQPQHF.

The chain carries TRBV3-1 (or the pseudogene TRBV3-2) and TRBJ2-4, with 9 bases fitting TRBD2. From germline, CDR1 is LGHDT and CDR2 YNNKEL (reference sequence). CDR3 size: 17 residues. V lost 6 bases to trimming and J lost 5 bases; unmatched junction nucleotides: 14. This CDR3 is CASSRYAGGNGENIQYF. The CDR3 DNA reads as TGTGCCAGCAGTCGGTACGCGGGAGGGAACGGGGAAAACATTCAGTACTTC.

The chain links TRBV5-1 to TRBJ2-7; tentative D call: TRBD1 (5 bases). Germline CDR1 SGHRS, CDR2 YFSETQ. Trimming stripped 1 base from V and 2 bases from J, with 10 bases between. The CDR3 runs to 14 residues. CDR3 sequence: CASSLNAGPYEQYF. The CDR3 DNA reads as TGCGCCAGCAGCTTGAATGCAGGGCCCTACGAGCAGTACTTC.

The chain couples TRBV2 to TRBJ2-3; possibly TRBD1 for D (6 bases). Germline V CDR1 and CDR2: SNHLY, FYNNEI. Trimming left V 5 bases short and J 0 bases short, with 12 bases between. The CDR3 extends over 15 amino acids. This CDR3 reads CASSPTGFSTDTQYF. Here the CDR3 DNA reads TGTGCCAGCAGTCCAACAGGGTTCAGCACAGATACGCAGTATTTT.

This sequence joins TRBV18 and TRBJ2-1, with a weak D call TRBD2 (6 bases). Trimming stripped 3 bases from V and 5 bases from J, with 14 bases between. The germline V gene has CDR1 KGHSH and CDR2 LQKENI. This CDR3 is built from 15 residues. CDR3 sequence reads: CASSPGTPINNEQFF. For the CDR3, the DNA is TGTGCCAGCTCACCTGGGACTCCCATTAACAATGAGCAGTTCTTC.

The chain is built from TRBV11-3 and TRBJ2-1; TRBD1 matches at 10 bases. The germline gives CDR1 SGHNT, CDR2 YENEEA. V was clipped by 4 bases and J by 9 bases; unmatched bases: 6. There are 14 residues in the CDR3. This CDR3 reads CASSSGTGVSEQFF. Written as DNA, the CDR3 is TGTGCCAGCAGCTCCGGGACAGGGGTGAGTGAGCAGTTCTTC.